This T cell receptor beta chain was observed in a study of immune characterization of retroperitoneal liposarcoma. Germline V gene data show CDR1 as MNHNS and CDR2 as SASEGT. V lost 4 bases and J lost 2; bases outside the gene matches: 0. The CDR3 has 15 residues. This clonotype is labeled medium-sized. From the PCR reads, TCRdb called clonotypes with MiXCR, one entry per CDR3 protein. The sample shows about 9,500 distinct CDR3 sequences, approximately 30% of them seen only once. The J gene is TRBJ2-1, the V gene TRBV6-1, with 12 bases fitting TRBD2. The receptor's source is a male donor with retroperitoneal liposarcoma. Sample: tumor tissue. The CDR3 is CASSGLAGAYNEQFF. The CDR3 DNA sequence: TGTGCCAGCAGTGGACTAGCGGGAGCCTACAATGAGCAGTTCTTC.